This T cell receptor beta chain comes out of a study of shared clonotypes between healthy human individuals. Regarding the study as a whole: Naive CD4 clonotype sharing across a few donors was roughly 5%.

This clone came up once. Its antigen remains unknown. The assay was immunoSEQ multiplex PCR, and TCRdb's table has in-frame clones only and misses some. Seen here are over a million clones, around 78% observed once, and the top ten hold roughly 0.57%. Material: memory CD4+ T cells from PBMCs. The subset was: CD45RA-negative fraction. The TCR comes from a young man in good health. Some clones in this sample may be carry-over from other donors' samples.

The CDR3 loop reads CAWTTGLAGNTDTQYF. In DNA form, the CDR3 reads TGTGCCTGGACCACAGGGCTAGCGGGAAACACAGATACGCAGTATTTT. The gene calls are TRBV30 and TRBJ2-3; 9 bases fit TRBD2. V lost 4 bases to trimming and J lost 2 bases; unmatched junction nucleotides: 10. Germline V lookup: CDR1 GTSNPN, CDR2 SVGIG (reference sequence). The CDR3 has 16 amino acids.